The clone carrying this T cell receptor beta chain was observed a handful of times. Its antigen is unknown. The PCR made use of 60 Vbeta and 13 Jbeta primers. The table came from immunoSEQ multiplex PCR; TCRdb's copy has only in-frame clones and leaves some out. Of about 140,000 clones listed, around 85% are singletons. This sample was taken from a study of cytomegalovirus exposure and HLA in healthy donors. The study's findings and limits: The authors later found most CMV-associated TCR beta chains appeared HLA-restricted. Listed as cytomegalovirus-associated were around 160 TCR beta chains. It was in a later analysis that TCR association rates were seen to vary by HLA locus, highest for DRB1 and lowest for HLA-C.

Germline V gene data show CDR1 as WNHNN and CDR2 as SYGVQD (reference sequence). This CDR3 region has 14 residues. The junction had 4 bases not matched to a gene; V was cut back by 5 bases and J by 4 bases. Material: PBMCs. The rearrangement joins TRBV10-1 to TRBJ2-3; the match to TRBD2 covers 9 bases. This receptor was identified in a woman in her 30s in good health and CMV-seronegative. The DNA of the CDR3 is TGCGCCAGCAGTCCTATAGCGGGAGCAGATACGCAGTATTTT. Translated, it gives CASSPIAGADTQYF.